This T cell receptor (beta chain) derives from a study of OX40 agonist ivuxolimab in advanced cancers. The protocol was immunoSEQ multiplex PCR, while the TCRdb copy is restricted to in-frame clones and leaves out a portion. Here the sample spans 70,000 to 95,000 clones, 87% being singletons. The CDR3 is 14 amino acids. CDR1 and CDR2 (germline): SGDLS, YYNGEE. With 0 bases removed from V and 4 bases from J, the gap between germline ends came to 7 bases. Sample: CD4+ or CD8+ T cells sorted from blood, taken in a trial of the OX40 agonist ivuxolimab. The chain recombines TRBV9 with TRBJ1-4; D is undetermined. The TCR comes from an adult with an advanced solid tumor such as melanoma, head and neck, liver or kidney cancer. CDR3 sequence (DNA): TGTGCCAGCAGCGTAGGGGATGTTAATGAAAAACTGTTTTTT. Its translation is CASSVGDVNEKLFF.